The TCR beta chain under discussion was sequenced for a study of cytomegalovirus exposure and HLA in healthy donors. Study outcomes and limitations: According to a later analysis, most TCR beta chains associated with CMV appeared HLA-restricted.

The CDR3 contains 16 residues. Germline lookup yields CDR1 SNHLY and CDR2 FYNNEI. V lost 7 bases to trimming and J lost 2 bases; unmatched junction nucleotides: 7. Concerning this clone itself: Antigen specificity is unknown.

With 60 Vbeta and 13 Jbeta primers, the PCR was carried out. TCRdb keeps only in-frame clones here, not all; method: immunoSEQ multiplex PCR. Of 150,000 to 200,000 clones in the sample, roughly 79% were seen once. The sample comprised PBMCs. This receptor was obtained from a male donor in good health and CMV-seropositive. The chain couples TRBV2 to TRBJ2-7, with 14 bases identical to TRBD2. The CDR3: CASIRTSGGHPYEQYF. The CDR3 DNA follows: TGTGCCAGCATCCGGACTAGCGGGGGGCACCCCTACGAGCAGTACTTC.